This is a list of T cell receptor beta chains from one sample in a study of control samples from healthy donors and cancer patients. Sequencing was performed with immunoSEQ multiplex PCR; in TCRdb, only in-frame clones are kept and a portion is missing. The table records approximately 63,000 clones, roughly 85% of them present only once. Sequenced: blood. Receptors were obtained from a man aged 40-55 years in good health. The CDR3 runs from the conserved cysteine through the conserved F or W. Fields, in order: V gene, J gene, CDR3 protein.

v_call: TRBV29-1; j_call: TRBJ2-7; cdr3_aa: CSVGPSGYEQYF
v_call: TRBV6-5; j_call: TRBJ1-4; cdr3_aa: CASSPVEGGPEKLFF
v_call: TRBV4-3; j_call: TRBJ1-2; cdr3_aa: CASSQDRDSVYGYTF
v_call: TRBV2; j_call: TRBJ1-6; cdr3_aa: CASKGTGGNSPLHF
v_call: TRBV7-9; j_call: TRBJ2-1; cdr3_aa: CASSLPGAGGSYNEQFF
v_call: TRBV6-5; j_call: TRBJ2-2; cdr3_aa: CASSSRVTTGELFF
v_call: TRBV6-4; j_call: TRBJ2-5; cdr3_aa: CASSEVAGAQETQYF
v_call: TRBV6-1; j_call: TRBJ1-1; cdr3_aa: CASSGRTGGTNTEAFF
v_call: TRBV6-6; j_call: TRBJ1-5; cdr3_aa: CASRDVEPSNNQPQHF
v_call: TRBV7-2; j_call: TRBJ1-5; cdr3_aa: CASSLTSGSGQPQHF
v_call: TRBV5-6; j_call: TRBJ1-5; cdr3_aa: CASSAGGYSNQPQHF
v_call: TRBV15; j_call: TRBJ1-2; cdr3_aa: CATSRDVAGGYGYTF
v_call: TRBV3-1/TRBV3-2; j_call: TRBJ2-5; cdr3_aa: CASSPSRQGAGETQYF
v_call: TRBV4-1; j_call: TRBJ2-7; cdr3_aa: CASSQGFRDRGNREQYF
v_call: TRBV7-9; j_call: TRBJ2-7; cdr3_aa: CASSPSTGLRSYEQYF
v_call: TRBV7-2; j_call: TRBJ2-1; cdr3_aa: CASSPQISRLAGGQDEQFF
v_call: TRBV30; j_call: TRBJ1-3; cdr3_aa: CAWSASSGNTIYF
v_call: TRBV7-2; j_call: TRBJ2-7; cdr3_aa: CASSLRDSSYEQYF
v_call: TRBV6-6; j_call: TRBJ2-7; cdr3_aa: CASRSGASSPYEQYF
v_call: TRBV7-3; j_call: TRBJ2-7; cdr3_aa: CASSSVGKGEQYF
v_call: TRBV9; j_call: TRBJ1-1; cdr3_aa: CASSVGWGVQGGTEAFF
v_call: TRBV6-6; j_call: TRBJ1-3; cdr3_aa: CASSRSSGTGNTIYF
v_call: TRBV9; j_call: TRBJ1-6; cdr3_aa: CASSVDGDAYNSPLHF
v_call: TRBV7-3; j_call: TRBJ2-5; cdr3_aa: CASSLSGLVKTQYF
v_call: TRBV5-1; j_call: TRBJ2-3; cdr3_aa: CASSWTSGGGTDTQYF
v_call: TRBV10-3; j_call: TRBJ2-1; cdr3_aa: CAISESWGYEQFF
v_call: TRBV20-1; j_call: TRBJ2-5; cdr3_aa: CSASLWISGVSETQYF
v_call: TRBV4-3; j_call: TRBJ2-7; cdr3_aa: CASSQGAPDRGAVPYF
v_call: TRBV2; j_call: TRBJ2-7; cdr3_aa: CASSDWGGLGSYEQYF
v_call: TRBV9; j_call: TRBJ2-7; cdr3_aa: CASSVDEGTYEQYF
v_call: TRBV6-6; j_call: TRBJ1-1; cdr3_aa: CASSPPNTEAFF
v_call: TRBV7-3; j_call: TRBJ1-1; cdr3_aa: CASSPGWGLEPMNTEAFF
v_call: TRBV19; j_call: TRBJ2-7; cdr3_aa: CASRTGINEQYF
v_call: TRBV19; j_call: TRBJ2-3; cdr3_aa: CASSIFRTGGLRDTQYF
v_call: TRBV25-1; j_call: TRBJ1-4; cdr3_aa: CASSESAARQPTNEKLFF
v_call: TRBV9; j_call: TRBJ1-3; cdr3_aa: CASSVRGSGNTIYF
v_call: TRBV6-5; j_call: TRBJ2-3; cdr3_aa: CASSYLRQITDTQYF
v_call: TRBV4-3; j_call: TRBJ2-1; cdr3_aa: CASSPADSYNEQFF
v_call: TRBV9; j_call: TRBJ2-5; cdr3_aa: CASSKGDSGSPETQYF
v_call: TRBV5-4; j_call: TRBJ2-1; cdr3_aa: CASSPDLGLAGEQFF
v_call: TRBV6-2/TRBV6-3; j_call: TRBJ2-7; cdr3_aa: CASSYADTGRYEQYF
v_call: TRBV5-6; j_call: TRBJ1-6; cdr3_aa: CASSFNRWGSPLHF
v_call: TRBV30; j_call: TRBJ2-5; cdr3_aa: CAWSSGRGSETQYF
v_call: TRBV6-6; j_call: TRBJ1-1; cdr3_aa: CASSKTVSEAFF
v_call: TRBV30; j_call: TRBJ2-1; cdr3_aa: CAWSVRAGFSYNEQFF
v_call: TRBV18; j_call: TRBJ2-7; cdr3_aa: CASSKSGTPYEQYF
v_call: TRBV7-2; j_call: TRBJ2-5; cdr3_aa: CASSLVGYGETQYF
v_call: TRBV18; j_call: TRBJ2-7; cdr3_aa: CASSTRRDYEQYF
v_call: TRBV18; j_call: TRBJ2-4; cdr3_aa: CASSPLGPIDKNIQYF
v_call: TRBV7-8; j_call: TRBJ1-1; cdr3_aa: CASSPGGQGAGEAFF